This T cell receptor (beta chain) was captured by sequencing in a study of regulatory T cells in long-lasting Graves disease. Combining iRepertoire HTBI primers with Arm-PCR of CDR3 regions, the authors built TCR beta libraries. TCRdb passed the multiplex PCR reads through MiXCR, listing each CDR3 protein once. The data hold 510,000 or so distinct CDR3 sequences, with around 12% observed a single time. The V and J ends lost 0 bases and 6 bases respectively, with 7 bases between them. In germline, CDR1 is SGDLS, CDR2 YYNGEE. This CDR3 has 14 amino acids. General study points: Persistent Graves' patients showed a TCR diversity that was lower than that of newly diagnosed ones.

The time point here: newly diagnosed GD, antithyroid drugs for less than 3 months. Generation of the TCR library employed RNA extracted from PBMCs. Comment on this clonotype: Its target is not known.

This sample was shared with a second study, whose subject was T cells in Graves' hyperthyroidism and ophthalmopathy.

The TCR was taken from a woman under 40 with Graves disease. The input for sequencing was peripheral blood mononuclear cells (PBMCs), taken at new diagnosis, from a patient treated with antithyroid drugs. The chain joins TRBV9 to TRBJ1-6; D not resolved. For the CDR3, the DNA is TGTGCCAGCAGCGTAGATGGTGGTAATTCACCCCTCCACTTT. Protein: CASSVDGGNSPLHF.